The T cell receptor (beta chain) described here comes from a study of beta chain features in type 1 diabetes. About the research overall: What patients shared with healthy donors was a similar profile of age, gender and cell yields. Broader study findings: VDJ junctions from patients with type 1 diabetes contained fewer insertions and more deletions. Within each of all four CD4+ subsets, Type 1 diabetes patients had TCRB CDR3s that were moderately but significantly shorter.

Trimming removed 6 bases from V and 10 bases from J; junction bases left unmatched: 10. Germline lookup yields CDR1 MDHEN and CDR2 SYDVKM. The length of the CDR3 is 14 residues. This clone was counted between two and nine times. Its target is not known. Isolated RNA was reverse transcribed in full, so expressed TCRB transcripts were sequenced. Some clones are missing from TCRdb's copy, which holds only in-frame ones; the method was immunoSEQ multiplex PCR. The sample includes 95,000 to 150,000 clones, 16% of them seen just once. The clonotype was recovered from a man under 40 with type 1 diabetes. The gene calls are TRBV28 and TRBJ1-4; 8 bases are a match to TRBD1. The sample consisted of central memory CD4+ T cells from blood. The CDR3 sequence: CASSPDRGQGKLFF. The CDR3, as DNA: TGTGCCAGCAGCCCCGACAGGGGACAAGGAAAACTGTTTTTT.